These 24 T cell receptor beta chains share one sample of origin, sequenced in a study of cytomegalovirus exposure and HLA in healthy donors. Primers: 60 Vbeta forward and 13 Jbeta reverse. Assay used: immunoSEQ multiplex PCR; TCRdb lists only in-frame clones, some missing. The data show 90,000 to 130,000 clones, 65% to 80% seen once. The source material was PBMCs. The receptors were gathered from a woman aged 55 to 70 in good health and CMV-seropositive.

The J gene is TRBJ1-4, the V gene TRBV4-1; possibly TRBD1 for D (6 bases). The V end was cut by 2 bases, the J end by 0 bases, with 13 bases between. Germline V lookup: CDR1 MGHRA, CDR2 YSYEKL. This CDR3 is built from 17 residues. The CDR3 reads CASSQFYTGTTNEKLFF. CDR3 sequence (DNA): TGCGCCAGCAGCCAATTTTATACAGGGACAACTAATGAAAAACTGTTTTTT.

This clone was observed once. The chain joins TRBV28 to TRBJ2-5; 7 bases are shared with TRBD2. CDR3 size: 13 residues. J was trimmed by 1 base and V by 6 bases; bases with no gene match: 2. CDR1 is MDHEN, CDR2 SYDVKM, per germline. The CDR3 is CASRGTTQETQYF. CDR3 sequence (DNA): TGTGCCAGCAGGGGGACTACCCAAGAGACCCAGTACTTC. The full variable domain, its missing parts supplied by reference TRBV28 and TRBJ2-5, is DVKVTQSSRYLVKRTGEKVFLECVQDMDHENMFWYRQDPGLGLRLIYFSYDVKMKEKGDIPEGYSVSREKKERFSLILESASTNQTSMYLCASRGTTQETQYFGPGTRLLVL.

This rearrangement joins TRBV28 to TRBJ2-1; 8 bases are a match to TRBD1. J lost 6 bases, V lost 5 bases, and 12 bases had no gene match. Germline V gene sequence: CDR1 MDHEN, CDR2 SYDVKM. CDR3 length equals 16 residues. The CDR3 region has the DNA TGTGCCAGCAGTCGCCCGGACTCAACAGGGGGCAATGAGCAGTTCTTC. Encoded protein: CASSRPDSTGGNEQFF.

The rearrangement joins TRBV19 to TRBJ2-7; TRBD1 matches at 11 bases. CDR1 LNHDA and CDR2 SQIVND come from the germline V gene (reference sequence). The CDR3 extends over 14 amino acids. V lost 7 bases, J lost 3 bases, and 5 bases stayed unmatched. In nucleotides, the CDR3 is TGTGCCAGTACTCGGACAGGGGGCATCTACGAGCAGTACTTC. Amino acid sequence: CASTRTGGIYEQYF.

This rearrangement joins TRBV30 to TRBJ2-5; 8 bases agree with TRBD1. The DNA end favors TRBJ2-7, so the J call may be wrong. This CDR3 is 13 amino acids long. Germline CDR1 reads GTSNPN; CDR2 reads SVGIG (reference sequence). CDR3 DNA: TGTGCCTGGACCCGGGACAGGACCTACGAGCAGTACTTC. It yields the protein CAWTRDRTYEQYF.

The genes are TRBV6-6 and TRBJ2-1, with D unclear. CDR1 is MNHNY and CDR2 is SVGAGI in the germline V gene (reference sequence). The CDR3 loop spans 13 amino acids. Trimming stripped 6 bases from V and 0 bases from J, with 6 bases between. The CDR3 DNA reads TGTGCCAGCAGACTTAGCTCCTACAATGAGCAGTTCTTC. Translated: CASRLSSYNEQFF.

There are a few counts of this clone. V and J are TRBV4-2 and TRBJ1-1; TRBD1 agrees at 8 bases. The germline CDR1 and CDR2 sequences are LGHNA and YNFKEQ. Trimming at V came to 0 bases and at J to 6 bases, leaving 3 bases not matched to a gene. The CDR3 covers 14 residues. This CDR3 is CASSQDTDRAEAFF. The CDR3 region has the DNA TGTGCCAGCAGCCAAGATACGGACAGGGCTGAAGCTTTCTTT.

The chain employs TRBV6-4 and TRBJ2-3; 11 bases fit TRBD2. Germline V gene lookup returns CDR1 MRHNA and CDR2 SNTAGT. V lost 0 bases and J lost 1; bases outside the gene matches: 6. The CDR3 extends over 18 amino acids. CDR3: CASSDSGTSGGGTDTQYF. As DNA, the CDR3 is TGTGCCAGCAGTGACTCTGGGACTAGCGGAGGTGGCACAGATACGCAGTATTTT.

The V call is TRBV6-1, the J call TRBJ2-3; a weak D match, TRBD2 (7 bases). Per germline, CDR1 MNHNS and CDR2 SASEGT. The length of the CDR3 is 14 residues. The V end was cut by 6 bases, the J end by 6 bases, with 16 bases between. DNA of the CDR3: TGTGCCAGCAGGGGGGGGCCCACCGGCGATACGCAGTATTTT. Translation gives CASRGGPTGDTQYF.

The rearrangement uses TRBV29-1 and TRBJ2-7, with unresolved D. The CDR3 consists of 13 residues. Germline V gene sequence: CDR1 SQVTM, CDR2 ANQGSEA. Trimming stripped 0 bases from V and 2 bases from J, with 8 bases between. For the CDR3, the DNA is TGCAGCGTTGAAGAGGGCAAAACCTACGAGCAGTACTTC. It is translated as CSVEEGKTYEQYF.

The V and J genes are TRBV6-1 and TRBJ1-1, with TRBD1 identical over 9 bases. From germline, CDR1 is MNHNS and CDR2 SASEGT. This CDR3 region has 12 residues. Trimming removed 6 bases from V and 7 bases from J; junction bases left unmatched: 3. DNA for the CDR3: TGTGCCAGCAGCGGGACAGGGCGTGAAGCTTTCTTT. The encoded protein is CASSGTGREAFF.

This rearrangement joins TRBV5-1 to TRBJ2-3; D remains unclear. The V gene lost 1 base and the J gene lost 0 bases, with 9 bases spanning the gap. CDR3 size: 15 residues. The germline CDR1 and CDR2 sequences are SGHRS and YFSETQ. CDR3 sequence reads: CASSLNRGSTDTQYF. CDR3 DNA: TGCGCCAGCAGCTTGAATCGCGGAAGCACAGATACGCAGTATTTT.

This chain connects TRBV7-6 to TRBJ2-3; D uncertain. This CDR3 comprises 12 residues. V was shortened by 6 bases and J by 6 bases, with 10 bases between the two germline ends. Looked up from germline, CDR1 is SGHVS and CDR2 is FNYEAQ. Here the CDR3 DNA reads TGTGCCAGCAGAGGAGCCGGGGATACGCAGTATTTT. This sequence encodes CASRGAGDTQYF.

This rearrangement joins TRBV2 to TRBJ2-7; D gene ambiguous. Germline values: CDR1 SNHLY, CDR2 FYNNEI. The CDR3 has 12 amino acids. V was trimmed by 7 bases and J by 5 bases, leaving 12 bases between them. The CDR3: CASNRDVHEQYF. In nucleotides, the CDR3 is TGTGCCAGCAACAGAGACGTCCACGAGCAGTACTTC. Together with reference TRBV2 and TRBJ2-7, the CDR3 gives the full variable domain: EPEVTQTPSHQVTQMGQEVILRCVPISNHLYFYWYRQILGQKVEFLVSFYNNEISEKSEIFDDQFSVERPDGSNFTLKIRSTKLEDSAMYFCASNRDVHEQYFGPGTRLTVT.

The chain combines TRBV12-5 with TRBJ1-5; D possibly corresponds to TRBD1 (5 bases). Trimming removed 0 bases from V and 9 bases from J, with 21 bases in between. Germline values: CDR1 LGHNT, CDR2 FRNRAP. The length of the CDR3 is 17 residues. CDR3 in amino acids: CASGLVDDMSPQGPQHF. In DNA, the CDR3 is TGTGCTAGTGGTTTGGTAGATGACATGTCGCCTCAGGGGCCCCAGCATTTT.

This clone was picked up a small number of times. The DNA for the CDR3 is TGTGCCAGCAGCTTAAGTCTTCTACCTGAAGCTTTCTTT. This sequence encodes CASSLSLLPEAFF. This sequence joins TRBV5-4 and TRBJ1-1, with D uncertain. The CDR3 length is 13 residues. V dropped 2 bases and J dropped 6 bases, with 11 bases sitting between them. Germline loops: CDR1 SGHNT, CDR2 YYREEE (reference sequence). The full variable domain, in which reference TRBV5-4 and TRBJ1-1 provide the parts outside the CDR3, is ETGVTQSPTHLIKTRGQQVTLRCSSQSGHNTVSWYQQALGQGPQFIFQYYREEENGRGNFPPRFSGLQFPNYSSELNVNALELDDSALYLCASSLSLLPEAFFGQGTRLTVV.

In this sample, this clone turned up once. This chain connects TRBV18 to TRBJ2-3; D not certain. The CDR3 has 14 residues. Germline CDR1 is KGHSH and CDR2 is LQKENI. With 2 bases removed from V and 3 bases from J, the gap between germline ends came to 9 bases. The CDR3 sequence: CASSPASDTDTQYF. The CDR3 DNA sequence: TGTGCCAGCTCACCAGCGAGCGATACAGATACGCAGTATTTT. Combining the CDR3 with reference TRBV18 and TRBJ2-3 gives the whole variable domain NAGVMQNPRHLVRRRGQEARLRCSPMKGHSHVYWYRQLPEEGLKFMVYLQKENIIDESGMPKERFSAEFPKEGPSILRIQQVVRGDSAAYFCASSPASDTDTQYFGPGTRLTVL.

V usage is TRBV4-1 and J usage is TRBJ2-5; TRBD1 matches 7 bases. V shed 4 bases and J 5 bases; nucleotides not matched to a gene: 10. Germline CDR1 reads MGHRA; CDR2 reads YSYEKL. This CDR3 region has 15 residues. The CDR3 nucleotides read TGCGCCAGCAGCCCGCAAGACAGGGATCGGGAGACCCAGTACTTC. Protein product: CASSPQDRDRETQYF.

V usage is TRBV5-1 and J usage is TRBJ1-2; TRBD1 is a possible D gene (6 bases). V was shortened by 5 bases and J by 4 bases, with 18 bases between the two germline ends. CDR3 length: 15 amino acids. The germline V gene encodes CDR1 SGHRS and CDR2 YFSETQ. This CDR3 reads CASSSTGYPTYGYTF. CDR3 in DNA: TGCGCCAGCAGTTCAACAGGGTATCCCACCTATGGCTACACCTTC.

J is TRBJ2-1 and V is TRBV9; TRBD2 matches 9 bases. Germline V gives CDR1 SGDLS, CDR2 YYNGEE. The CDR3 extends over 16 amino acids. Trimming removed 3 bases from V and 1 base from J; junction bases left unmatched: 5. The CDR3 DNA reads as TGTGCCAGCAGCGGAGATAGCGGGAGATCCTACAATGAGCAGTTCTTC. Protein: CASSGDSGRSYNEQFF.

V usage is TRBV9 and J usage is TRBJ1-4; 7 bases map to TRBD1. The CDR3 covers 15 residues. Germline V gives CDR1 SGDLS, CDR2 YYNGEE. Trimming took 4 bases from V and 4 from J; bases not matched to a gene: 7. The DNA for the CDR3 is TGTGCCAGCAGCACACGGGACAGCTATAATGAAAAACTGTTTTTT. The encoded protein is CASSTRDSYNEKLFF.

The chain combines TRBV7-9 with TRBJ2-1, with TRBD2 identical over 9 bases. Losses at the gene ends were 1 base for V and 5 bases for J; bases not matched to a gene: 6. Germline V CDR1 and CDR2: SEHNR, FQNEAQ (reference sequence). CDR3 length: 16 residues. DNA of the CDR3: TGTGCCAGCAGCTTAGTTGGGACTAGCTATGACAATGAGCAGTTCTTC. Residues: CASSLVGTSYDNEQFF. The full variable domain, completed using reference TRBV7-9 and TRBJ2-1, is DTGVSQNPRHKITKRGQNVTFRCDPISEHNRLYWYRQTLGQGPEFLTYFQNEAQLEKSRLLSDRFSAERPKGSFSTLEIQRTEQGDSAMYLCASSLVGTSYDNEQFFGPGTRLTVL.

The V and J genes are TRBV23-1 and TRBJ2-2, with TRBD1 identical over 9 bases. TRBV23-1 is an ORF, and what it does is uncertain. This CDR3 comprises 16 residues. V was clipped by 8 bases and J by 5 bases; unmatched bases: 12. Here the CDR3 reads CASSRDRVVGTGELFF. The DNA of the CDR3 is TGCGCCAGCTCCCGGGACAGGGTGGTGGGAACCGGGGAGCTGTTTTTT.

With respect to this clone: The sample contains more than one DNA sequence encoding this CDR3. This chain connects TRBV6-5 to TRBJ1-1; TRBD1 aligns across 8 bases. The CDR3 spans 15 residues. Germline assignment: CDR1 MNHEY and CDR2 SVGAGI. With V trimmed by 2 bases and J by 4 bases, 6 bases remained unmatched. This CDR3 is CASSYRAGGGTEAFF. CDR3 DNA sequence: TGTGCCAGCAGTTACCGGGCAGGGGGCGGCACTGAAGCTTTCTTT.